This entry lists 30 T cell receptor beta chains sequenced from one sample in a study of blood T cells in healthy people across ages. Through a sample-barcoded 5' primer and a J-beta primer mix, a second PCR was run for roughly 6 to 12 cycles. MiXCR, applied by TCRdb to the 5' RACE reads, yields one record per CDR3 protein. The sample contains 1.5 million to 2 million distinct CDR3 sequences, over 25% of which appear only once. The material sequenced was blood. The receptors originated from a woman aged 25-40 years in good health.

For the CDR3, the DNA is TGTGCCAGCAGTACCGGGACTAGCGACGAGCAGTACTTC. Its translation: CASSTGTSDEQYF. J is TRBJ2-7 and V is TRBV12-3 or TRBV12-4; 10 bases are a match to TRBD2. This CDR3 has 13 residues. After removal of 5 bases from V and 5 bases from J, the junction contained 3 bases not matched to a gene.

The genes are TRBV3-1 and TRBJ1-1; no reliable D call. Germline lookup yields CDR1 LGHDT and CDR2 YNNKEL (reference sequence). Deletions cut 4 bases from V and 10 bases from J, with 25 bases between. The CDR3 length is 16 residues. CDR3 region: CASSPRGRRRSQGAFF. The CDR3 DNA reads as TGTGCCAGCAGCCCGAGAGGACGGCGGCGGTCCCAAGGAGCTTTCTTT.

This clonotype was counted between two and nine times. The chain uses TRBV29-1 and TRBJ2-5, with 13 positions matching TRBD2. J lost 1 base, V lost 6 bases, and 8 bases had no gene match. This CDR3 comprises 16 residues. The V gene's germline CDR1 is SQVTM and CDR2 ANQGSEA. CDR3 residues: CSVGLAGDLGQETQYF. The DNA of the CDR3 is TGCAGCGTCGGACTAGCGGGAGATCTGGGCCAAGAGACCCAGTACTTC.

This chain uses TRBV11-2 with TRBJ2-1, with TRBD2 matching 8 bases. From germline, CDR1 is SGHAT and CDR2 FQNNGV. J gave up 6 bases and V 0 bases, and 7 bases lay outside the gene matches. The CDR3 has 16 residues. The CDR3 coding sequence is TGTGCCAGCAGCTTAGATCGCGGGGGGCTCGTCAATGAGCAGTTCTTC. Encoded protein: CASSLDRGGLVNEQFF.

The chain recombines TRBV2 with TRBJ1-1; no definite D call. Trimming stripped 0 bases from V and 13 bases from J, with 0 bases between. This CDR3 has 8 amino acids. Germline V gene lookup returns CDR1 SNHLY and CDR2 FYNNEI. CDR3 residues: CASSEAFF. The CDR3 nucleotides read TGTGCCAGCAGTGAAGCTTTCTTT.

This clonotype was recorded a few times. The chain links TRBV27 to TRBJ1-5; D might be TRBD1 (6 bases). Germline CDR1 reads MNHEY; CDR2 reads SMNVEV (reference sequence). The CDR3 is 15 amino acids. V dropped 3 bases and J dropped 5 bases, with 14 bases sitting between them. The CDR3 bases are TGTGCCAGCAGTTTCCAGGGGCGAGCGGATCAGCCCCAGCATTTT. This gives the protein CASSFQGRADQPQHF.

This sequence joins TRBV20-1 and TRBJ2-1, with D perhaps assigned TRBD1 or TRBD2 (5 bases each). Germline CDR1 is DFQATT and CDR2 is SNEGSKA (reference sequence). The CDR3 runs to 15 residues. The ends were cut back, 0 bases at V and 8 bases at J, with 17 bases in the middle. The CDR3 here is CSARDSRVGDHEQFF. As DNA, the CDR3 is TGCAGTGCTAGAGATTCAAGGGTTGGGGACCATGAGCAGTTCTTC.

In regard to this clonotype: A much larger clone lies one base from this, so it may be a read error. This chain links TRBV5-6 with TRBJ2-7; D could derive from TRBD1 or TRBD2 (6 bases each). Germline V gene sequence: CDR1 SGHDT, CDR2 YYEEEE. This CDR3 contains 16 residues. Trimming stripped 4 bases from V and 7 bases from J, with 24 bases between. The CDR3 coding sequence is TGTGCCAGCAGCCCCGACAGTGGGGGGCCCTACAATGAGCAGTACTTC. Amino acid sequence: CASSPDSGGPYNEQYF.

This clonotype has just one count. The V gene is TRBV5-1, the J gene TRBJ1-6; no firm D call. Deletions cut 0 bases from V and 14 bases from J, with 18 bases between. The CDR3 extends over 15 amino acids. Looked up from germline, CDR1 is SGHRS and CDR2 is YFSETQ. CDR3 sequence (DNA): TGCGCCAGCAGCTTGGAAAACACACCGGGGAAGGCCCTCCACTTT. Its protein is CASSLENTPGKALHF.

The chain uses TRBV7-3 and TRBJ2-3; the match to TRBD1 covers 7 bases. V lost 5 bases to trimming and J lost 2 bases; unmatched junction nucleotides: 7. Germline V gene lookup returns CDR1 SGHTA and CDR2 FQGTGA. The CDR3 totals 15 residues. In DNA form, the CDR3 reads TGTGCCAGCAGCATCACAGGGGTACACACAGATACGCAGTATTTT. Its protein product is CASSITGVHTDTQYF.

A word on this clonotype: A much larger clonotype is one base distant, so this may be a read error. The CDR3 here is CTSSPRTSGGEDTQYF. The CDR3 DNA is TGTACCAGCAGCCCCCGGACTAGCGGGGGGGAAGATACGCAGTATTTT. The chain uses TRBV7-3 and TRBJ2-3; 15 nucleotides match TRBD2. The CDR3 contains 16 residues. Germline CDR1 and CDR2: SGHTA and FQGTGA.

This clonotype showed up just a few times. This chain connects TRBV2 to TRBJ1-2, with D unresolved. Trimming pared 1 base from V and 5 bases from J, leaving 14 bases between. The CDR3 has 15 residues. Germline CDR1 reads SNHLY; CDR2 reads FYNNEI. The CDR3 sequence is CASSEGPLGSYGYTF. CDR3 coding DNA: TGTGCCAGCAGTGAAGGGCCGTTGGGGAGTTATGGCTACACCTTC.

This clonotype appeared a few times. The rearrangement joins TRBV15 to TRBJ2-4; D not resolved. Germline V lookup: CDR1 LNHNV, CDR2 YYDKDF (reference sequence). V lost 0 bases and J lost 13, with 19 bases in between. CDR3 length: 15 residues. CDR3 sequence reads: CATSRDRPLPNEQYF. The CDR3 DNA reads TGTGCCACCAGCAGAGATCGGCCCCTACCCAATGAGCAGTACTTC.

In this sample, this clonotype turned up many times. An end of the junction differs from the germline gene, which may be a read error. The rearrangement links TRBV5-1 to TRBJ2-1; 11 bases are shared with TRBD2. CDR3 size: 15 residues. Germline lookup yields CDR1 SGHRS and CDR2 YFSETQ. The CDR3, as DNA: TGTGCCAGCAGCCGCGGGACTAGCGGAGGGAATGAGCAGTTCTTC. Amino acids: CASSRGTSGGNEQFF.

This clonotype was counted between two and nine times. V usage is TRBV7-2 and J usage is TRBJ2-1; 12 bases map to TRBD2. V gave up 1 base and J gave up 2 bases; unmatched junction bases: 3. Germline V gives CDR1 SGHTA, CDR2 FQGNSA. This CDR3 is 17 amino acids long. The DNA for the CDR3 is TGTGCCAGCAGCTTAGTCCTAGCGGGAGGGCCCTACAATGAGCAGTTCTTC. This sequence encodes CASSLVLAGGPYNEQFF.

This clonotype has a count of ten or more. The chain uses TRBV7-2 and TRBJ2-7, with 16 bases fitting TRBD2. This CDR3 has 18 residues. The germline V gene encodes CDR1 SGHTA and CDR2 FQGNSA. J was trimmed by 7 bases and V by 0 bases; bases with no gene match: 9. CDR3 sequence: CASSLAGTSGRAIGEQYF. CDR3 coding DNA: TGTGCCAGCAGCTTAGCCGGGACTAGCGGGAGGGCCATTGGAGAGCAGTACTTC.

This clonotype has more than one count but fewer than ten. A junction end diverges from the germline sequence, so it may reflect a read error. J is TRBJ2-1 and V is TRBV4-1; 9 bases are shared with TRBD1. This CDR3 has 13 residues. Germline V gene lookup returns CDR1 MGHRA and CDR2 YSYEKL. CDR3 in amino acids: CASNQQGANEQFF. Written as DNA, the CDR3 is TGCGCCAGCAACCAACAGGGGGCCAATGAGCAGTTCTTC.

This rearrangement joins TRBV7-3 to TRBJ2-1, with 9 bases lining up with TRBD2. Germline trimming cut 5 bases from V and 4 bases from J; bases unmatched to any gene: 9. The germline V gene encodes CDR1 SGHTA and CDR2 FQGTGA. This CDR3 has 16 residues. CDR3 amino acids: CASSIRGLATYNEQFF. The CDR3 DNA sequence: TGTGCCAGCAGCATCCGGGGACTAGCCACTTACAATGAGCAGTTCTTC.

The genes are TRBV20-1 and TRBJ2-7; possibly TRBD1 or TRBD2 for D (5 bases each). The germline V gene encodes CDR1 DFQATT and CDR2 SNEGSKA (reference sequence). The CDR3 totals 13 residues. The ends were cut back, 5 bases at V and 0 bases at J, with 11 bases in the middle. The CDR3 DNA reads TGCAGTGCTTATACCGGGACCTCCTACGAGCAGTACTTC. Its protein is CSAYTGTSYEQYF.

A note on this clonotype: This may be a read error: a much more frequent sequence differs by one nucleotide. This CDR3 is CSASRTTSYNEQYF. The DNA of the CDR3 is TGCAGTGCTAGTCGGACTACCTCCTACAATGAGCAGTACTTC. This chain uses TRBV20-1 with TRBJ2-4; D perhaps matches TRBD2 (6 bases). The CDR3 totals 14 residues. The V and J ends lost 3 bases and 13 bases respectively, with 22 bases between them. Per germline, CDR1 DFQATT and CDR2 SNEGSKA (reference sequence).

The rearrangement links TRBV6-1 to TRBJ1-5; D gene ambiguous. CDR1 is MNHNS, CDR2 SASEGT, per germline. This CDR3 contains 15 residues. Trimming left V 2 bases short and J 4 bases short, with 12 bases between. The CDR3 DNA sequence: TGTGCCAGCAGTGAAATCTGGGGAGGGAATCAGCCCCAGCATTTT. It is translated as CASSEIWGGNQPQHF.

This chain uses TRBV7-9 with TRBJ2-7; D call uncertain. Trimming stripped 2 bases from V and 12 bases from J, with 26 bases between. The CDR3 has 16 residues. The V gene's germline CDR1 is SEHNR and CDR2 FQNEAQ (reference sequence). The CDR3 DNA reads as TGTGCCAGCAGCTTATCAACTCCGGGTTTGCAAGAGACCCGGTACTTC. As protein: CASSLSTPGLQETRYF.

The chain is built from TRBV20-1 and TRBJ2-3, with 9 positions matching TRBD1. The CDR3 length is 14 residues. The J segment lost 6 bases and the V segment lost 5 bases, leaving 9 bases of the junction unmatched. CDR1 and CDR2 from the germline V gene are DFQATT and SNEGSKA (reference sequence). CDR3 amino acids: CSALGQGTLDTQYF. The CDR3 nucleotides read TGCAGTGCTTTAGGACAGGGGACATTGGATACGCAGTATTTT.

This clonotype was picked up a small number of times. The chain carries TRBV9 and TRBJ2-7; TRBD1 agrees at 9 bases. The CDR3 extends over 14 amino acids. Trimming cost V 0 bases and J 3 bases; bases outside gene matches: 1. Germline V CDR1 and CDR2: SGDLS, YYNGEE. CDR3 sequence: CASSVAGQGYEQYF. The CDR3 nucleotides read TGTGCCAGCAGCGTAGCGGGACAGGGCTACGAGCAGTACTTC.

This clonotype has only a few counts. This sequence joins TRBV29-1 and TRBJ2-7; D not certain. The CDR3 extends over 15 amino acids. In germline, CDR1 is SQVTM, CDR2 ANQGSEA. The V gene lost 1 base and the J gene lost 1 base, with 14 bases spanning the gap. CDR3: CSVEGGVVRSYEQYF. The CDR3, as DNA: TGCAGCGTTGAAGGCGGAGTAGTCAGATCCTACGAGCAGTACTTC.

The sample holds one count of this clonotype. The chain has TRBV30 and TRBJ2-5, with D possibly being TRBD1 or TRBD2 (5 bases each). CDR3 length equals 15 residues. The germline V gene has CDR1 GTSNPN and CDR2 SVGIG (reference sequence). The germline V and J ends were trimmed by 5 bases and 11 bases, with 27 bases remaining between them. This CDR3 reads CAWGGPGLSYNEQYF. The CDR3 DNA reads TGTGCCTGGGGGGGACCAGGCTTGTCTTACAATGAGCAGTACTTC.

The chain uses TRBV3-1 and TRBJ2-4; maybe TRBD2 (5 bases). CDR3 length: 15 residues. Germline CDR1 reads LGHDT; CDR2 reads YNNKEL (reference sequence). The V end was cut by 1 base, the J end by 14 bases, with 21 bases between. In DNA form, the CDR3 reads TGTGCCAGCAGCCAAGTTAATGTCCTCGGGGAGACCAAGTACTTC. Translating gives CASSQVNVLGETKYF. The full variable domain, with the rest looked up from reference TRBV3-1 and TRBJ2-4, is DTAVSQTPKYLVTQMGNDKSIKCEQNLGHDTMYWYKQDSKKFLKIMFSYNNKELIINETVPNRFSPKSPDKAHLNLHINSLELGDSAVYFCASSQVNVLGETKYFGAGTRLSVL.

The J gene is TRBJ1-2, the V gene TRBV10-3; the match to TRBD1 covers 9 bases. V shed 6 bases and J 2 bases; nucleotides not matched to a gene: 7. Germline CDR1 reads ENHRY; CDR2 reads SYGVKD. The CDR3 covers 15 residues. CDR3 sequence (DNA): TGTGCCATCAGGGTTCGGGACAGGGCGAACTATGGCTACACCTTC. Translated: CAIRVRDRANYGYTF.

V usage is TRBV28 and J usage is TRBJ1-1; TRBD1 matches 9 bases. CDR1 and CDR2 (germline): MDHEN, SYDVKM. The CDR3 contains 16 residues. With V trimmed by 6 bases and J by 2 bases, 10 bases remained unmatched. This CDR3 reads CASSQPPGQGNTEAFF. In nucleotides, the CDR3 is TGTGCCAGCAGCCAACCTCCGGGACAGGGTAACACTGAAGCTTTCTTT.

This chain connects TRBV21-1 to TRBJ2-2. TRBV21-1 is an annotated pseudogene. This CDR3 contains 16 residues. In nucleotides, the CDR3 is TGTGCCAGCAGCTTAGAGACACCAGCGAACACCGGGGAGCTGTTTTTT. Residues: CASSLETPANTGELFF.